This T cell receptor (beta chain) was captured in a study of blood T cell repertoires in COVID-19 (dated by TCRdb to about 2020). For context, the study as a whole: Collaborator samples came from the United States, Italy and Spain and covered acute and convalescent phases of COVID-19. The prospective study material was composed of cDNA or gDNA derived from T cells, B-cell-depleted T cells, or PBMCs. The dataset comprised deeply sampled blood TCRbeta repertoires from subjects exposed to, actively infected with, or recovered from COVID-19. A freely available public database, intended as a resource for researchers studying the immune response to SARS-CoV-2, is where the repertoires were released. Samples came from the ongoing ImmuneRACE study (first 160 participants) plus 1,254 subjects from 6 global collaborators. A de-identified subject ID, COVID-19 status, age in years and sex were almost always included in the sample metadata. Where available, HLA class I and class II types were obtained from metadata supplied by the sample provider rather than from assay-based typing.

The study at large found these results: The amount of clinical and demographic metadata varied by source and participant and was provided uncurated.

The CDR3, cysteine through phenylalanine, is 14 amino acids long. Solely the CDR3 DNA is kept, with 42 bases framed from the first base. The germline V and J ends show losses of 9 bases and 1 base respectively, and no gene match explains 5 bases of the junction. The germline V gene encodes CDR1 MDHEN and CDR2 SYDVKM. The collaborating institutions used their own protocols to collect whole blood in K2EDTA tubes. For TCRbeta analysis, collaborators shipped samples in one of three forms: frozen whole blood, isolated PBMCs, or DNA extracted from either of those sample types. Comment on this clone: Its antigen is unknown. Base qualities are not provided; no much larger clone lies one nucleotide away.

The immunoSEQ Assay, a bias-controlled multiplex PCR, was used to amplify TCRbeta CDR3 regions from genomic DNA. On the study's bioinformatics: Nucleated cell counts per sample were estimated from amplification of reference gene primers within the assay. To quantify the absolute abundance of each unique TCRbeta CDR3 rearrangement, sequence reads were collapsed and filtered. For each sample, productive Simpson clonality was calculated as the square root of Simpson's diversity index across productive rearrangements. This is the immuneACCESS table as TCRdb keeps it, with only in-frame sequences that have V and J called. A part of the clones is gone; compared with another copy, unresolved V genes explain less than half, and the rest is unexplained. V and J calls plus clone size are reproduced from that table; the DNA served to infer D and trimming. This sample comprises around 130,000 clones, approximately 84% of them detected only once. The ten most abundant clones make up more than 10% of the sample.

The V and J segments used are TRBV28 and TRBJ1-5, and 8 bases in between align with TRBD1. The source material was peripheral blood. This clonotype was obtained from a woman in her fifties or sixties with acute or convalescent COVID-19. This receptor has the CDR3 CASHHRGSNQPQHF. The base sequence is TGTGCCAGTCACCACAGGGGGAGCAATCAGCCCCAGCATTTT.